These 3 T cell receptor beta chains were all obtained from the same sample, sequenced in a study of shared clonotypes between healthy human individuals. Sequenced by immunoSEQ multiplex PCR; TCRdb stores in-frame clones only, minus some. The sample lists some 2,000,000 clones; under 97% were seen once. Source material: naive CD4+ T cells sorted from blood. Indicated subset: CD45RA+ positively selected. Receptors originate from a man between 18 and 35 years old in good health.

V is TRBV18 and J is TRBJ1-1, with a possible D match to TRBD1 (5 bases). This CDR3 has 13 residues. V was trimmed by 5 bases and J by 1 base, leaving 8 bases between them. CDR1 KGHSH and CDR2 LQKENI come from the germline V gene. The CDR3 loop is CASSSGENTEAFF. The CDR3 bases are TGTGCCAGCTCATCGGGGGAGAACACTGAAGCTTTCTTT.

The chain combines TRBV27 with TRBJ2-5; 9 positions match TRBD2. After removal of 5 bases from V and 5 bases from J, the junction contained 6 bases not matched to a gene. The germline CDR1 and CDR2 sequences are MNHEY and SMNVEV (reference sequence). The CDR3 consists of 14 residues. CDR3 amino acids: CASSPGTSYETQYF. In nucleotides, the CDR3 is TGTGCCAGCAGTCCGGGGACTAGCTACGAGACCCAGTACTTC.

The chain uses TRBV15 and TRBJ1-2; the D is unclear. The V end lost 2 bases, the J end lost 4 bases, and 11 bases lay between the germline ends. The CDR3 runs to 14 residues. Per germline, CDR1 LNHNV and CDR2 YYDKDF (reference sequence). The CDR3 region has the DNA TGTGCCACCAGCAGAAACATGGGCCCCTATGGCTACACCTTC. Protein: CATSRNMGPYGYTF.